The entry that follows covers one TCR beta chain sequence. The antigen remains unidentified. Random hexamers primed reverse transcription of about 0.45 to 1 ug RNA. The authors amplified TCR beta CDR3 across 54 Vbeta and 13 Jbeta using immunoSEQ multiplex PCR. TCRdb reanalysed the immunoSEQ multiplex PCR reads using MiXCR and keeps one entry per CDR3 protein. This table has 330,000 or so distinct CDR3 sequences, around 91% appearing once. Germline V gene data show CDR1 as LGHDT and CDR2 as YNNKEL (reference sequence). The CDR3 covers 15 residues. Between the trimmed V and J ends, which lost 7 bases and 6 bases, there was a span of 20 bases. This entry comes from a study of CD8 T cells in Susac syndrome. FACS enriched CD8+ TEMRA cells, while bulk CD8+ and CD4+ were negatively isolated. General study points: The study acknowledged a relatively small number of individuals in its TCR sequencing and HLA analysis.

The rearrangement links TRBV3-1 to TRBJ2-3; weak D call: TRBD2 (6 bases). This clonotype originated in a human donor with multiple sclerosis. Specimen: CD8+ T cells from PBMCs. The CDR3 spells CASTVSGYNSDTQYF. The CDR3 nucleotides read TGTGCCAGCACCGTTAGCGGATATAACTCCGATACGCAGTATTTT.